This TCR beta chain was observed in a study of PD-1 blockade in mismatch repair-deficient tumors. Study results and limitations: Tumor-resident clones, often absent from pretreatment blood, expanded after pembrolizumab and then contracted.

Note on this clone: The antigen is undetermined.

Three pembrolizumab responders had their TCRs sequenced. Method: immunoSEQ multiplex PCR; TCRdb's copy keeps in-frame clones and lacks some. Of fewer than 50,000 clones in the sample, 70% to 80% are singletons; the top ten hold under 25%. The CDR3 totals 16 residues. The V gene's germline CDR1 is MNHEY and CDR2 SMNVEV (reference sequence). The J segment lost 3 bases and the V segment lost 3 bases, leaving 6 bases of the junction unmatched. The V and J genes are TRBV27 and TRBJ2-7; 12 bases align to TRBD2. This TCR was recovered from an adult with mismatch repair-deficient cancer. The source was peripheral blood, collected 4 weeks after starting pembrolizumab. CDR3 loop: CASSFLAGGNNYEQYF. In nucleotides, the CDR3 is TGTGCCAGCAGTTTTCTAGCGGGAGGGAATAACTACGAGCAGTACTTC.